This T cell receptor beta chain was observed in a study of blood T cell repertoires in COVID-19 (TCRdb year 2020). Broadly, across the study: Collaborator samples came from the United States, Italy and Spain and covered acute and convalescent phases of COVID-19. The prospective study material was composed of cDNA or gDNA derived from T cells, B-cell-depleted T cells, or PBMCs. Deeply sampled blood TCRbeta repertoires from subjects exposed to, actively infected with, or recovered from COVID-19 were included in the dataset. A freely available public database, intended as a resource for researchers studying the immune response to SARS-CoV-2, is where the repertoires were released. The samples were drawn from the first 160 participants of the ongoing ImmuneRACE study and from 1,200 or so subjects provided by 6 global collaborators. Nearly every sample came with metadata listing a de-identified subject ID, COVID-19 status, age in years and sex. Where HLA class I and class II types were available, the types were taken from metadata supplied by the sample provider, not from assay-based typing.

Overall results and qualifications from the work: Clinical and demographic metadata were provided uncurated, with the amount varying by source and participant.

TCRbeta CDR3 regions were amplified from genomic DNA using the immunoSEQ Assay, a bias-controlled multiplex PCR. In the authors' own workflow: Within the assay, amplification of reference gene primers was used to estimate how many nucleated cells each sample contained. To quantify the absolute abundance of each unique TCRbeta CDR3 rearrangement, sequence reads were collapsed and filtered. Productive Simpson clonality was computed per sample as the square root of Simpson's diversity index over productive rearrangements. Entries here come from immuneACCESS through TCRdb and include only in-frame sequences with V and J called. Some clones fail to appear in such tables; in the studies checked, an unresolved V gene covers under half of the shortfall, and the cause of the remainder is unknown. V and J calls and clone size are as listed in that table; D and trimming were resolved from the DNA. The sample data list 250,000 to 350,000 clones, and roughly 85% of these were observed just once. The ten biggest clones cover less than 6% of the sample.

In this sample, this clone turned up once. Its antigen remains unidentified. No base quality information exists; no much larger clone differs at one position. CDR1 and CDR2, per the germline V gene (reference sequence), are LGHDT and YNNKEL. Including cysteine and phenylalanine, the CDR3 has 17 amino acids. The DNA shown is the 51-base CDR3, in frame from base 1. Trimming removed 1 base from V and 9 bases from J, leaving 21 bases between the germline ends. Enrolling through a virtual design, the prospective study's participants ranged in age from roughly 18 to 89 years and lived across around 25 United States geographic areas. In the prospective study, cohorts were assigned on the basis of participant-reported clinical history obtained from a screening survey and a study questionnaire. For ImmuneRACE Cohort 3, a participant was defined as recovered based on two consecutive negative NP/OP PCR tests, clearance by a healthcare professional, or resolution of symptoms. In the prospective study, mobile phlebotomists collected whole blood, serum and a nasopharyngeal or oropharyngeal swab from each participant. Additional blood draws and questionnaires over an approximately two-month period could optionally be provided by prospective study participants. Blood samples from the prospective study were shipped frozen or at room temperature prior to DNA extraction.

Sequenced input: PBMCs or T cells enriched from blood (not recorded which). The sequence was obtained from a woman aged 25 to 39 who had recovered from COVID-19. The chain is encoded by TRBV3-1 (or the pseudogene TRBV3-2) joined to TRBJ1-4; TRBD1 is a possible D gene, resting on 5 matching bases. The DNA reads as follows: TGTGCCAGCAGCCAAGTCAACCGGGTTCGGGGGAAGAAAAAACTGTTTTTT. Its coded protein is CASSQVNRVRGKKKLFF.